The clone carrying this T cell receptor beta chain occurred many times. Uncontrolled infection, other autoimmune disease, pregnancy or lactation barred patients from enrollment. The germline gives CDR1 SQVTM, CDR2 ANQGSEA. The CDR3 extends over 11 amino acids. With 4 bases removed from V and 6 bases from J, the gap between germline ends came to 7 bases. The sample comes from a study of T cells in Graves' hyperthyroidism and ophthalmopathy. In the study overall: Staff took peripheral blood when the initial diagnosis was made, before any treatment began.

TCR beta CDR3 sequences were amplified from RNA transcripts. TCR CDR3 underwent first-round RT-PCR with the HTBI primer set. Each CDR3 protein gets one entry after TCRdb re-called the multiplex PCR reads with MiXCR. The sample yields approximately 870,000 distinct CDR3 sequences, over 35% seen once. This TCR derives from a man between 18 and 29 years old with Graves' hyperthyroidism. The gene calls are TRBV29-1 and TRBJ2-1; D gene uncertain. Source material: blood. CDR3 coding DNA: TGCAGCGTTGCCGGGTTCAATGAGCAGTTCTTC. Residues: CSVAGFNEQFF.